This T cell receptor (beta chain) comes out of a study of OX40 agonist ivuxolimab in advanced cancers. Study-level results: Expanded peripheral T-cell antigen specificity went undetermined. The average count of expanded clones was higher among CD8+ T cells than among CD4+. Patients with a partial response at 0.1-3.0 mg/kg had among the lowest clonal expansion.

V gave up 3 bases and J gave up 6 bases, with 20 bases separating them. In germline, CDR1 is KGHSH, CDR2 LQKENI. This CDR3 is 16 amino acids long. With respect to this clone: Its antigen is currently unknown.

TCRdb's table, derived via immunoSEQ multiplex PCR, lists solely in-frame clones and lacks some. The profile shows about 50,000 clones, roughly 77% of them singletons. The receptor was isolated from an adult with an advanced solid tumor such as melanoma, head and neck, liver or kidney cancer. The source was CD4+ or CD8+ T cells sorted from blood, collected in a trial of the OX40 agonist ivuxolimab. The V gene is TRBV18, the J gene TRBJ1-1; D unclear. Written as DNA, the CDR3 is TGTGCCAGCTCACCTATAGTTGGGAGGGATGCGGCTGAAGCTTTCTTT. As protein: CASSPIVGRDAAEAFF.